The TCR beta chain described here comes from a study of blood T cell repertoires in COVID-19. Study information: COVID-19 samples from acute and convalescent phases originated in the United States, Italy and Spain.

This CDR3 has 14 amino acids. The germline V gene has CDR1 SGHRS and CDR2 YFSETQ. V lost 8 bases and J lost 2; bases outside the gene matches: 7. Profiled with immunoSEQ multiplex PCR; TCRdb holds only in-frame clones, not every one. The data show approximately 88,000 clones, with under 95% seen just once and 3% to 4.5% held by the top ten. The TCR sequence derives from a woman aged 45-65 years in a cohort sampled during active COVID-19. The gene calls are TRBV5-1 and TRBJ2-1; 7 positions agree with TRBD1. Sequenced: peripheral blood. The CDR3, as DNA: TGCGCCAGTGCCGGGACAGAAACCTACAATGAGCAGTTCTTC. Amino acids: CASAGTETYNEQFF.